This TCR beta chain was profiled in a study of regulatory dendritic cells for organ transplantation (dated by TCRdb to about 2017). General notes on the study: Sorted naive and memory CD4+ and CD8+ T cells had their TCRbeta repertoires sequenced both before and after allostimulation with either regulatory or mature dendritic cells.

In the case of this clone: This clone's antigen is unknown. No per-base quality is available; no much larger clone lies one base away.

Multiplexed two-step PCR with Vbeta-specific forward primers and Jbeta-specific reverse primers was used to amplify TCRbeta CDR3 regions. Through the immunoSEQ service, the TCRbeta libraries were run on an Illumina instrument for sequencing. The study's processing was this. V, D and J genes were assigned using IMGT annotation, and counts were corrected for multiplex PCR bias using synthetic CDR3 analogues. The immunoSEQ Analyzer calculated repertoire clonality as one minus the normalized Shannon entropy. Clonal expansion was defined by Fisher's exact test with Benjamini-Hochberg false discovery rate control, using two-tailed P<0.01. TCRdb took over this immuneACCESS table, retaining in-frame rearrangements with V and J assigned. Such tables are incomplete; in checked studies, under half of the missing clones stem from an unresolved V gene, and the remainder is unexplained. Clonal size and the V and J genes are those of that table, whereas D and trimming came from the DNA. This sample is represented by roughly 34,000 clones; about 88% of them were singletons. Under 0.065% of the sample comes from the top ten.

Trimming takes 3 bases from V and 11 bases from J, and the germline ends sit 19 bases apart. The CDR3 numbers 14 residues from cysteine through phenylalanine. Just CDR3 DNA is preserved here, 42 bases in frame from base 1. CDR1 is given as LNHNV and CDR2 as YYDKDF, both from the germline V gene (reference sequence). Study-wide conclusions, independent of this receptor: Highly diverse repertoires were observed in naive CD4+ and CD8+ T cells, whereas lower diversity was observed in memory cells, and the most oligoclonal repertoires were found in memory CD8+ cells. In both subjects, allostimulation led to expansion of memory CD8+ clones, although regulatory dendritic cells appeared to cause more limited expansion than mature dendritic cells did. Sequencing was done in only a couple of subjects, and the authors reported considerable heterogeneity between individuals in the alloreactive memory CD8+ T cell pool. Among the resting subsets, memory CD8+ T cells contained the most alloreactive TCR clonotypes.

Naive T cells were sorted as CD45RA+ and memory T cells as CD45RO+ CD4+ or CD8+ cells by FACS. T cells for TCR sequencing came from a couple of healthy control subjects. Sorted T cell subsets that were not stimulated were used as baseline controls for the mixed lymphocyte reactions. Genomic DNA was extracted with the Qiagen DNeasy Blood & Tissue Kit. This sequence was found in a human donor in good health. Sequencing used naive CD4+ T cells from blood. The sample's cell subset or site label, decoded: CD45RA+ naive T cells. The chain employs TRBV15 and TRBJ1-1; the best D guess is TRBD1, with 5 bases matching. The bases read TGTGCCACCAGCAGTATAGAGGACCGGGGCGGCGCTTTCTTT. This yields the protein CATSSIEDRGGAFF.